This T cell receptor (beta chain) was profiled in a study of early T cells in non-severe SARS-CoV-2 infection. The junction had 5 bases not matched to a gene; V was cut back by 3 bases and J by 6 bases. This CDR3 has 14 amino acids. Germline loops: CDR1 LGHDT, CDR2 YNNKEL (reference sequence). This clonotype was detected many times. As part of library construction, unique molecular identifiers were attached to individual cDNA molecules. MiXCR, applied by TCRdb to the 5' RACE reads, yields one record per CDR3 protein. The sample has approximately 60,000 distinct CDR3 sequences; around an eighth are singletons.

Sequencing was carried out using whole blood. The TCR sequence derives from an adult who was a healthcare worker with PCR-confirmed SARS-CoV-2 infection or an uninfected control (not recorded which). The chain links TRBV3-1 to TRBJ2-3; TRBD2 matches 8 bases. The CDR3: CASSQAGRGDTQYF. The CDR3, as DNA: TGTGCCAGCAGCCAGGCCGGGAGGGGCGATACGCAGTATTTT.